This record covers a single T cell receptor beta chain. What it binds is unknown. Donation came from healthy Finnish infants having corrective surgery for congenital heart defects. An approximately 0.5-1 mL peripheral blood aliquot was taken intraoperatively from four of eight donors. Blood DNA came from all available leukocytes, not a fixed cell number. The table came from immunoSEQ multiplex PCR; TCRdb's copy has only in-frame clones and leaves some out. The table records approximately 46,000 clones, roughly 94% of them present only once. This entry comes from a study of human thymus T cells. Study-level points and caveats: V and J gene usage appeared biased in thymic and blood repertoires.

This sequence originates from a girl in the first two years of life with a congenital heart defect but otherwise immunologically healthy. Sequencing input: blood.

The CDR3 sequence is CASSQFDVSYNEQFF. CDR3 nucleotide sequence: TGTGCCAGCAGCCAATTTGACGTTTCCTACAATGAGCAGTTCTTC. The rearrangement joins TRBV4-2 to TRBJ2-1; D uncertain. The CDR3 is 15 amino acids. The V end lost 2 bases, the J end lost 1 base, and 9 bases lay between the germline ends. CDR1 and CDR2 from the germline V gene are LGHNA and YNFKEQ.